This T cell receptor beta chain originates from a study of blood T cell repertoires in COVID-19. On the study more broadly: Sites in the United States, Italy and Spain provided acute and convalescent COVID-19 samples. PBMCs, B-cell-depleted T cells, or T cells provided the cDNA or gDNA that made up the material.

Original data processing: Amplification from reference gene primers served as the basis for estimated nucleated cell counts. Using immunoSEQ multiplex PCR, the repertoire was profiled, and TCRdb retains in-frame clones only, with some absent. V and J calls and clone size are given by that table; D and trimming were obtained from the DNA. The table records approximately 150,000 clones, roughly 87% of them present only once. Material: peripheral blood. The sequence was obtained from a human donor in a cohort sampled during active COVID-19.

This CDR3 reads CASSQGSGLAGEYEQYF. The CDR3 DNA is TGCGCCAGCAGCCAAGGGTCGGGACTAGCGGGAGAGTACGAGCAGTACTTC. The genes are TRBV4-1 and TRBJ2-7, with 14 positions matching TRBD2. V shed 1 base, J shed 4 bases, and the junction held 6 bases outside the gene matches. Germline CDR1 MGHRA, CDR2 YSYEKL. CDR3 length: 17 residues.